This T cell receptor beta chain was obtained from a study of CD8 T cells in Susac syndrome. Random hexamers served to reverse transcribe about 0.45 to 1 ug RNA. Each CDR3 protein gets one entry after TCRdb re-called the immunoSEQ multiplex PCR reads with MiXCR. The profile shows 150,000 to 200,000 distinct CDR3 sequences, roughly 93% of them singletons. This clonotype came up once. Deletions cut 10 bases from V and 4 bases from J, with 7 bases between. Germline V CDR1 and CDR2: MGHDK, SYGVNS. The CDR3 runs to 11 residues. This chain joins TRBV25-1 and TRBJ1-4, with D uncertain. The source is a human donor in good health. Material for sequencing was CD4+ T cells from PBMCs. The CDR3 DNA follows: TGTGCCACCGGGCATAATGAAAAACTGTTTTTT. It yields the protein CATGHNEKLFF.